Shown below are 12 T cell receptor beta chains from a single sample sequenced in a study of T cell responses to AZD1222 COVID-19 vaccine (dated by TCRdb to the early 2020s). The library was prepared using the immunoSEQ multiplex PCR assay. Drawn from immuneACCESS, this table holds only the in-frame rearrangements with V and J called that TCRdb kept. Clones are partly lost; checked studies trace under half to an unresolved V gene and leave the rest unexplained. For this sample there are 75,000 to 95,000 clones; 90% to 95% appear just once. The ten largest make up under 7.5% of the sample. What this sample's time point label stands for: baseline before first vaccination. The treatment or condition label, as the study defines it: meningococcal conjugate vaccine given as trial control. The specimen was peripheral blood, collected on day 0 of MenACWY control vaccination. These receptors were obtained from an adult in good health.

The V call is TRBV12-5, the J call TRBJ1-1, with TRBD1 as a possible D gene (5 bases). V was clipped by 0 bases and J by 0 bases, with 11 bases between them. From germline, CDR1 is LGHNT and CDR2 FRNRAP. The CDR3 is 16 residues long. The CDR3 DNA reads as TGTGCTAGTGGTTTGGTACTCGGACAAATGAACACTGAAGCTTTCTTT. Translation gives CASGLVLGQMNTEAFF.

The chain carries TRBV10-3 and TRBJ2-3; 9 bases map to TRBD1. Trimming at V came to 5 bases and at J to 4 bases, leaving 10 bases not matched to a gene. CDR3 length equals 16 residues. Germline values: CDR1 ENHRY, CDR2 SYGVKD. The chain's CDR3 is CAISPQQGARPDTQYF. The CDR3 DNA reads TGTGCCATCAGTCCACAACAGGGGGCTAGGCCAGATACGCAGTATTTT.

This clone was detected once. The DNA for the CDR3 is TGTGCCAGCAGTTACTCGAACAGGGGGGACTATGGCTACACCTTC. Amino acids: CASSYSNRGDYGYTF. The J gene is TRBJ1-2, the V gene TRBV6-5; 8 nucleotides align to TRBD1. Germline V gene data show CDR1 as MNHEY and CDR2 as SVGAGI. CDR3 length: 15 amino acids. Unmatched junction bases numbered 3, after V lost 0 bases and J lost 3 bases.

V usage is TRBV14 and J usage is TRBJ1-5; D call uncertain. The CDR3 loop spans 13 amino acids. Germline loops: CDR1 SGHDN, CDR2 FVKESK. Deletions cut 2 bases from V and 6 bases from J, with 8 bases between. The CDR3 sequence: CASSQFRVQPQHF. The CDR3, as DNA: TGTGCCAGCAGCCAATTTAGGGTTCAGCCCCAGCATTTT.

The chain recombines TRBV7-2 with TRBJ2-5; TRBD1 might be the D (6 bases). CDR3 size: 14 residues. Germline V gene sequence: CDR1 SGHTA, CDR2 FQGNSA. V lost 5 bases and J lost 3, with 13 bases in between. CDR3 in DNA: TGTGCCAGCAGCCTAGTCCGGACAGAAGAGACCCAGTACTTC. Protein sequence: CASSLVRTEETQYF.

This rearrangement joins TRBV19 to TRBJ2-1; possibly TRBD2 for D (5 bases). Germline V gene sequence: CDR1 LNHDA, CDR2 SQIVND (reference sequence). The CDR3 covers 14 residues. The V gene lost 5 bases and the J gene lost 2 bases, with 10 bases spanning the gap. CDR3 region: CASSAGGTYNEQFF. The CDR3 DNA is TGTGCCAGTAGTGCAGGAGGTACCTACAATGAGCAGTTCTTC.

The genes are TRBV6-5 and TRBJ2-7; 7 bases are a match to TRBD2. The CDR3 is 16 amino acids. J gave up 2 bases and V 4 bases, and 11 bases lay outside the gene matches. Germline V gives CDR1 MNHEY, CDR2 SVGAGI. In nucleotides, the CDR3 is TGTGCCAGCAGTTCCAAAGCGGGACCAAATACCTACGAGCAGTACTTC. As protein: CASSSKAGPNTYEQYF.

The J gene is TRBJ1-4, the V gene TRBV27, with 9 bases lining up with TRBD1. CDR1 is MNHEY and CDR2 is SMNVEV in the germline V gene (reference sequence). V shed 2 bases and J 6 bases; nucleotides not matched to a gene: 4. CDR3 length: 15 amino acids. The CDR3 sequence is CASSLRTGVDEKLFF. CDR3 nucleotides: TGTGCCAGCAGTTTACGGACAGGGGTGGATGAAAAACTGTTTTTT.

This chain connects TRBV5-1 to TRBJ2-5; D is perhaps TRBD1 (7 bases). CDR1 is SGHRS, CDR2 YFSETQ, per germline. This CDR3 contains 15 residues. Trimming removed 2 bases from V and 2 bases from J, with 13 bases in between. The CDR3 reads CASSFYRGGQETQYF. In DNA, the CDR3 is TGCGCCAGCAGCTTCTACAGGGGAGGTCAAGAGACCCAGTACTTC.

This sequence joins TRBV19 and TRBJ2-3, with 7 bases matching TRBD1. The germline gives CDR1 LNHDA, CDR2 SQIVND (reference sequence). The V and J ends lost 5 bases and 0 bases, in that order; junction bases with no gene match: 5. The CDR3 runs 15 residues. The chain's CDR3 is CASSADRVSTDTQYF. Here the CDR3 DNA reads TGTGCCAGTAGTGCAGACAGGGTTAGCACAGATACGCAGTATTTT.

J is TRBJ2-1 and V is TRBV30, with D perhaps given as TRBD1 or TRBD2 (6 bases each). V was clipped by 0 bases and J by 6 bases, with 18 bases between them. Germline V gene data show CDR1 as GTSNPN and CDR2 as SVGIG (reference sequence). The CDR3 is 16 residues long. The CDR3, as DNA: TGTGCCTGGAGTGTACGAGGGGGGCGAAGAGCCAATGAGCAGTTCTTC. Its protein product is CAWSVRGGRRANEQFF.

This chain joins TRBV11-3 and TRBJ1-1, with 7 bases aligning to TRBD1. The V segment lost 2 bases and the J segment 3 bases; nucleotides outside the gene matches: 3. This CDR3 is 14 amino acids long. Per germline, CDR1 SGHNT and CDR2 YENEEA. Written as DNA, the CDR3 is TGTGCCAGCAGCTTAAAGGGGGCTCACACTGAAGCTTTCTTT. It codes for CASSLKGAHTEAFF.